These T cell receptor beta chains were read from a single sample in a study of T cell clonotyping in hematopoietic cell transplantation. Data came from immunoSEQ multiplex PCR; TCRdb stores just in-frame clones and leaves some out. The sample lists fewer than 40,000 clones, 88% seen once, with under 2% in the top ten. Sequences were obtained from peripheral blood mononuclear cells. These receptors were collected from a woman aged 40 to 55 in good health. Some clones in this sample may be carry-over from other donors' samples. CDR3s include the opening cysteine and the closing phenylalanine or tryptophan. A D gene is named only where the DNA matches it firmly. Rows give clone size only sometimes, using once, few, many, or a class for an expanded clone.

CDR3 | DNA | J | size | V | D
CAWSYGRTISYEQYF | TGTGCCTGGAGTTACGGGAGGACCATTTCCTACGAGCAGTACTTC | TRBJ2-7 | - | TRBV30 | TRBD2
CASSFVGAPNTGELFF | TGCGCCAGCAGCTTTGTAGGGGCCCCGAACACCGGGGAGCTGTTTTTT | TRBJ2-2 | - | TRBV5-1 | -
CASSIEEVGQPQHF | TGTGCCAGTAGTATAGAAGAGGTTGGACAGCCCCAGCATTTT | TRBJ1-5 | - | TRBV19 | -
CSARGQEKLFF | TGCAGTGCTAGAGGTCAGGAAAAACTGTTTTTT | TRBJ1-4 | - | TRBV20-1 | -
CAISESGGRNEKLFF | TGTGCCATCAGTGAGTCGGGGGGCAGGAATGAAAAACTGTTTTTT | TRBJ1-4 | - | TRBV10-3 | -
CAWKAGYAGELFF | TGTGCCTGGAAGGCGGGGTATGCCGGGGAGCTGTTTTTT | TRBJ2-2 | - | TRBV30 | -
CAWSSSGDRANEQFF | TGTGCCTGGAGTTCGTCGGGGGACAGGGCCAATGAGCAGTTCTTC | TRBJ2-1 | - | TRBV30 | TRBD1
CASSFAPLAKNIQYF | TGTGCCAGCAGTTTTGCCCCCCTGGCCAAAAACATTCAGTACTTC | TRBJ2-4 | - | TRBV28 | -
CAWDLGNTEAFF | TGTGCCTGGGACCTGGGGAACACTGAAGCTTTCTTT | TRBJ1-1 | - | TRBV30 | -
CASSPLVRTSGKGWDEQFF | TGTGCCAGCAGTCCACTCGTTCGGACTAGCGGGAAGGGGTGGGATGAGCAGTTCTTC | TRBJ2-1 | - | TRBV28 | TRBD2
CASLGQSNTEAFF | TGTGCCAGCTTGGGACAGTCGAACACTGAAGCTTTCTTT | TRBJ1-1 | - | TRBV28 | TRBD1
CASSRGNEQFF | TGTGCCAGCAGTCGGGGAAATGAGCAGTTCTTC | TRBJ2-1 | - | TRBV6-5 | -
CASSYRGYGYTF | TGTGCCAGCAGTTATAGGGGTTATGGCTACACCTTC | TRBJ1-2 | - | TRBV6-5 | -
CASSRDAGVIYGYTF | TGTGCCAGCAGCCGCGATGCAGGGGTAATCTATGGCTACACCTTC | TRBJ1-2 | - | TRBV5-4 | -
CASRDRDRNTEAFF | TGTGCCAGTAGGGACAGAGATAGGAATACTGAAGCTTTCTTT | TRBJ1-1 | - | TRBV19 | -
CASSVDLTHQYF | TGTGCCAGCAGCGTAGATCTCACACACCAGTACTTC | TRBJ2-5 | - | TRBV9 | -
CASSLGSRRDEKLFF | TGTGCCAGCAGCTTAGGGAGCCGCCGGGACGAAAAACTGTTTTTT | TRBJ1-4 | - | TRBV7-8 | -
CASSSGTDLLNNEQFF | TGTGCCAGCAGCTCCGGGACCGACCTCCTCAACAATGAGCAGTTCTTC | TRBJ2-1 | once | TRBV5-6 | -
CASSFGGGGYEQYF | TGTGCCAGCAGTTTCGGGGGAGGGGGCTACGAGCAGTACTTC | TRBJ2-7 | - | TRBV28 | -
CATSRDGYSADTQYF | TGTGCCACCAGCAGGGACGGATATTCCGCAGATACGCAGTATTTT | TRBJ2-3 | once | TRBV15 | -